This T cell receptor beta chain was identified in a study of shared clonotypes between healthy human individuals. TCRdb's table, derived via immunoSEQ multiplex PCR, lists solely in-frame clones and lacks some. Of some 1 million clones listed, approximately 76% are singletons. This clone has just one count. V trimming: 5 bases; J trimming: 5 bases; junction bases outside the gene matches: 8. Germline CDR1 reads GTSNPN; CDR2 reads SVGIG (reference sequence). The CDR3 sequence is 14 residues long. The sequenced sample consisted of memory CD4+ T cells sorted from blood. Subset in this sample: CD45RA-negative fraction. The chain couples TRBV30 to TRBJ2-1, with 8 bases that match TRBD1. The clonotype originates from a man aged 18 to 35 in good health. CDR3 in amino acids: CAWVDRGSNNEQFF. As DNA, the CDR3 is TGTGCCTGGGTAGACAGGGGTTCGAACAATGAGCAGTTCTTC.